These 30 T cell receptor beta chains were sequenced from one sample in a study of Graves' ophthalmopathy and Graves' hyperthyroidism. RNA transcripts yielded amplified TCR beta CDR3 regions. The first round was an RT-PCR with HTBI primers, and the second round was a multiplex PCR. TCRdb recomputed calls from the multiplex PCR reads with MiXCR, one row per CDR3 protein. The repertoire has approximately 460,000 distinct CDR3 sequences, approximately 15% of them found once; the top ten carry 8% to 10%. Sequencing was performed on blood. Receptor source: a woman aged 25 to 39 with Graves' ophthalmopathy.

Many counts were recorded for this clonotype. The chain uses TRBV11-1 and TRBJ1-2, with 9 bases fitting TRBD1. The CDR3 is made up of 17 amino acids. Germline V gene sequence: CDR1 SGHAT, CDR2 FQDESV (reference sequence). V lost 4 bases and J lost 1; bases outside the gene matches: 10. This CDR3 is CASSSRDRAFVNYGYTF. The CDR3 DNA sequence: TGTGCCAGCAGCTCCCGGGACAGGGCCTTCGTTAACTATGGCTACACCTTC.

This clonotype came up many times. The chain employs TRBV11-2 and TRBJ2-4, with TRBD1 matching over 8 bases. J was trimmed by 6 bases and V by 6 bases; bases with no gene match: 7. Germline CDR1 is SGHAT and CDR2 is FQNNGV. This CDR3 is built from 14 residues. CDR3 coding DNA: TGTGCCAGCAGGGTGGGACAGGCGTTAAACATTCAGTACTTC. Translation: CASRVGQALNIQYF.

Of note for this clonotype: One end of the junction does not line up with germline, which may come from a read error. J is TRBJ2-4 and V is TRBV20-1; 9 nucleotides align to TRBD2. The CDR3 has 15 amino acids. The germline CDR1 and CDR2 sequences are DFQATT and SNEGSKA (reference sequence). The CDR3 loop is CSASIGGGAGNIKYF. As DNA, the CDR3 is TGCAGTGCTAGTATTGGCGGGGGGGCCGGGAACATTAAGTACTTC.

This clonotype showed up many times. The rearrangement links TRBV28 to TRBJ2-5; 9 bases map to TRBD1. V was clipped by 6 bases and J by 7 bases; unmatched bases: 12. This CDR3 has 15 residues. Germline CDR1 is MDHEN and CDR2 is SYDVKM. The CDR3 nucleotides read TGTGCCAGCAGCTTACCCGGGACAGGGACAGCGACCCAGTACTTC. It specifies CASSLPGTGTATQYF.

This clonotype was seen ten or more times. CDR3 region: CATSREGQGNQPQHF. Here the CDR3 DNA reads TGTGCCACCAGCAGAGAGGGCCAGGGCAATCAGCCCCAGCATTTT. The chain recombines TRBV15 with TRBJ1-5, with D hard to call. CDR1 is LNHNV and CDR2 is YYDKDF in the germline V gene (reference sequence). The CDR3 runs to 15 residues. The germline V and J ends were trimmed by 0 bases and 2 bases, with 8 bases remaining between them.

This clonotype was found many times. This chain connects TRBV13 to TRBJ2-5, with 8 bases matching TRBD1. Germline CDR1 reads PRHDT; CDR2 reads FYEKMQ (reference sequence). CDR3 length: 15 amino acids. Trimming took 3 bases from V and 2 from J; bases not matched to a gene: 5. This chain's CDR3 is CASSFPQGAQETQYF. The CDR3 DNA follows: TGTGCCAGCAGCTTCCCTCAGGGGGCGCAAGAGACCCAGTACTTC.

This clonotype has just a few counts. V is TRBV7-2 and J is TRBJ2-7; 9 bases are a match to TRBD2. Per the germline V gene, CDR1 is SGHTA and CDR2 is FQGNSA. The CDR3 runs 15 residues. J was trimmed by 3 bases and V by 4 bases; bases with no gene match: 7. This CDR3 is CASSSRGSGGYEQYF. The CDR3 region has the DNA TGTGCCAGCAGCTCCCGGGGTAGCGGGGGCTACGAGCAGTACTTC.

Turning to this clonotype: Relative to the germline gene, one junction end is altered; a read error may explain this. The V gene is TRBV6-1, the J gene TRBJ1-5; D remains ambiguous. The CDR3 is 15 amino acids. CDR1 is MNHNS and CDR2 is SASEGT in the germline V gene. This CDR3 reads CASSESLFPYQPQHF. CDR3 nucleotide sequence: TGTGCCAGCAGTGAAAGTTTATTCCCCTATCAGCCTCAGCATTTT.

This chain joins TRBV7-8 and TRBJ2-7; the D gene is possibly TRBD1 (5 bases). Trimming took 1 base from V and 3 from J, leaving 16 bases between them. Germline CDR1 reads SGHVS; CDR2 reads FQNEAQ. This CDR3 is built from 16 residues. The CDR3 bases are TGTGCCAGCAGCTTAGTGCCGCCGAGACAGTTCTACGAGCAGTACTTC. Its protein product is CASSLVPPRQFYEQYF.

There are many counts of this clonotype. V usage is TRBV27 and J usage is TRBJ1-5; D remains unclear. CDR3 length: 16 amino acids. Trimming cost V 2 bases and J 5 bases, with 16 bases left between them. Germline CDR1 is MNHEY and CDR2 is SMNVEV (reference sequence). The CDR3 sequence is CASSLMGEVVDQPQHF. The CDR3 DNA follows: TGTGCCAGCAGTTTAATGGGTGAGGTAGTGGATCAGCCCCAGCATTTT.

In this sample, this clonotype turned up a few times. The chain carries TRBV19 and TRBJ1-3, with 7 bases that match TRBD1. The V segment lost 5 bases and the J segment 2 bases; nucleotides outside the gene matches: 6. This CDR3 region has 15 residues. Per the germline V gene, CDR1 is LNHDA and CDR2 is SQIVND (reference sequence). The CDR3 region has the DNA TGTGCCAGTAGTTGGCAGGGGGACCCTGGAAACACCATATATTTT. Encoded protein: CASSWQGDPGNTIYF. The full variable domain, with the rest looked up from reference TRBV19 and TRBJ1-3, is DGGITQSPKYLFRKEGQNVTLSCEQNLNHDAMYWYRQDPGQGLRLIYYSQIVNDFQKGDIAEGYSVSREKKESFPLTVTSAQKNPTAFYLCASSWQGDPGNTIYFGEGSWLTVV.

This clonotype showed up many times. This rearrangement joins TRBV2 to TRBJ1-1, with D perhaps matching TRBD1 (6 bases). This CDR3 comprises 13 residues. The V and J ends lost 1 base and 3 bases respectively, with 6 bases between them. Germline CDR1 SNHLY, CDR2 FYNNEI. The chain's CDR3 is CASSEDRDTEAFF. CDR3 DNA sequence: TGTGCCAGCAGTGAAGACAGGGACACTGAAGCTTTCTTT.

The chain has TRBV6-5 and TRBJ1-6, with 7 bases identical to TRBD1. V trimming: 2 bases; J trimming: 10 bases; junction bases outside the gene matches: 2. The CDR3 spans 13 residues. Germline V lookup: CDR1 MNHEY, CDR2 SVGAGI. CDR3 loop: CASSYGTDSPLHF. The CDR3 DNA reads TGTGCCAGCAGTTACGGGACAGACTCACCCCTCCACTTT.

This clonotype was seen many times. This chain uses TRBV28 with TRBJ2-7, with a possible D match to TRBD2 (6 bases). Trimming cost V 3 bases and J 5 bases, with 14 bases left between them. The length of the CDR3 is 14 residues. Per the germline V gene, CDR1 is MDHEN and CDR2 is SYDVKM. The DNA for the CDR3 is TGTGCCAGCAGTTTTCGGGACTTAAGGAACGAGCAGTACTTC. Encoded protein: CASSFRDLRNEQYF. The full variable domain, in which reference TRBV28 and TRBJ2-7 provide the parts outside the CDR3, is DVKVTQSSRYLVKRTGEKVFLECVQDMDHENMFWYRQDPGLGLRLIYFSYDVKMKEKGDIPEGYSVSREKKERFSLILESASTNQTSMYLCASSFRDLRNEQYFGPGTRLTVT.

This clonotype has ten or more counts. This chain uses TRBV27 with TRBJ2-2, with a tentative D call TRBD2 (6 bases). The CDR3 has 16 residues. CDR1 is MNHEY, CDR2 SMNVEV, per germline (reference sequence). V dropped 3 bases and J dropped 4 bases, with 15 bases sitting between them. DNA for the CDR3: TGTGCCAGCAGTTTCCTGTTTGTGGGGGGCACCGGGGAGCTGTTTTTT. It is translated as CASSFLFVGGTGELFF.

In this sample, this clonotype turned up many times. This chain connects TRBV5-1 to TRBJ2-2; D not certain. Trimming pared 0 bases from V and 5 bases from J, leaving 8 bases between. The CDR3 is 14 amino acids. Germline V CDR1 and CDR2: SGHRS, YFSETQ. DNA for the CDR3: TGCGCCAGCAGCTTGGCACACTCGACCGGGGAGCTGTTTTTT. It translates to CASSLAHSTGELFF.

This clonotype was counted many times. The chain uses TRBV12-3 or TRBV12-4 and TRBJ1-2; the match to TRBD1 covers 8 bases. The CDR3 is 13 amino acids. The J segment lost 8 bases and the V segment lost 5 bases, leaving 7 bases of the junction unmatched. The CDR3 coding sequence is TGTGCCAGCAGTCGGACAGGGCATAACGGCTACACCTTC. Protein sequence: CASSRTGHNGYTF.

This clonotype was recorded at least ten times. J is TRBJ1-5 and V is TRBV19, with D unclear. Trimming took 2 bases from V and 1 from J, leaving 9 bases between them. CDR1 LNHDA and CDR2 SQIVND come from the germline V gene (reference sequence). The CDR3 has 15 amino acids. The CDR3 protein is CASSIKWRSNQPQHF. CDR3 nucleotides: TGTGCCAGTAGTATAAAATGGAGAAGCAATCAGCCCCAGCATTTT.

This clonotype was recorded at least ten times. The chain carries TRBV20-1 and TRBJ2-7, with D unresolved. Germline V gene data show CDR1 as DFQATT and CDR2 as SNEGSKA (reference sequence). The V end lost 0 bases, the J end lost 4 bases, and 10 bases lay between the germline ends. This CDR3 contains 13 residues. The CDR3 sequence is CSARDLYTYEQYF. CDR3 nucleotides: TGCAGTGCTAGAGATCTATATACGTACGAGCAGTACTTC.

Only a few counts were recorded for this clonotype. This chain links TRBV27 with TRBJ2-5; D is perhaps TRBD2 (6 bases). The germline CDR1 and CDR2 sequences are MNHEY and SMNVEV (reference sequence). Trimming removed 5 bases at V and 4 bases at J, with 11 bases between. This CDR3 comprises 13 residues. DNA for the CDR3: TGTGCCAGCAGTATACTCGGGAGAGAGACCCAGTACTTC. It translates to CASSILGRETQYF.

In this sample, this clonotype turned up many times. Lacking the conserved final phenylalanine or tryptophan, this CDR3 likely reflects a read error. CDR3 loop: CASSRDRSGNQPQHL. The DNA for the CDR3 is TGTGCCAGCAGTCGGGACAGGTCGGGCAATCAGCCCCAGCATCTT. The chain combines TRBV12-3 or TRBV12-4 with TRBJ1-5, with 8 bases identical to TRBD1. J lost 2 bases, V lost 5 bases, and 5 bases had no gene match. The CDR3 loop spans 15 amino acids.

The J gene is TRBJ1-5, the V gene TRBV4-1; D uncertain. Between the trimmed V and J ends, which lost 1 base and 4 bases, there was a span of 14 bases. Germline V gene lookup returns CDR1 MGHRA and CDR2 YSYEKL. This CDR3 has 16 residues. The CDR3 region has the DNA TGCGCCAGCAGCCAAGGAGGAGGGCGGTTTAATCAGCCCCAGCATTTT. This encodes CASSQGGGRFNQPQHF.

This clonotype was recorded a few times. The V and J genes are TRBV29-1 and TRBJ2-5; the match to TRBD2 covers 7 bases. V shed 6 bases and J 1 base; nucleotides not matched to a gene: 20. Germline V lookup: CDR1 SQVTM, CDR2 ANQGSEA. The CDR3 contains 18 residues. This chain's CDR3 is CSVSPQPFWEGTQETQYF. The CDR3 region has the DNA TGCAGCGTCAGCCCCCAACCTTTCTGGGAGGGAACCCAAGAGACCCAGTACTTC.

This clonotype was observed many times. The genes are TRBV25-1 and TRBJ1-1; TRBD1 agrees at 7 bases. V gave up 5 bases and J gave up 10 bases; unmatched junction bases: 13. Germline CDR1 is MGHDK and CDR2 is SYGVNS. The CDR3 sequence is 14 residues long. In DNA, the CDR3 is TGTGCCAGCAGTCAGCCCGGGACCCAGGGGGGAGCTTTCTTT. As protein: CASSQPGTQGGAFF.

The genes are TRBV20-1 and TRBJ2-2, with a weak D call TRBD1 (6 bases). Trimming took 3 bases from V and 3 from J, leaving 11 bases between them. This CDR3 spans 14 amino acids. The V gene's germline CDR1 is DFQATT and CDR2 SNEGSKA (reference sequence). The CDR3 nucleotides are TGCAGTGCTAGGGGGGCTGGGGACACCGGGGAGCTGTTTTTT. It codes for CSARGAGDTGELFF.

This clonotype has a count of ten or more. V and J are TRBV12-3 or TRBV12-4 and TRBJ1-1, with D possibly matching TRBD1 (5 bases). Trimming removed 3 bases at V and 3 bases at J, with 11 bases between. CDR3 size: 14 residues. The CDR3 is CASSFGARYTEAFF. The CDR3 region has the DNA TGTGCCAGCAGTTTCGGGGCCAGGTACACTGAAGCTTTCTTT.

The sample holds many counts of this clonotype. The gene calls are TRBV28 and TRBJ1-2; 9 positions match TRBD1. The CDR3 totals 14 residues. In germline, CDR1 is MDHEN, CDR2 SYDVKM. After removal of 5 bases from V and 5 bases from J, the junction contained 6 bases not matched to a gene. The CDR3 is CASSQGQGSYGYTF. The CDR3 DNA reads as TGTGCCAGCAGTCAGGGACAGGGCTCATATGGCTACACCTTC.

The chain carries TRBV9 and TRBJ1-3; 7 nucleotides match TRBD1. The CDR3 consists of 16 residues. Germline V gene data show CDR1 as SGDLS and CDR2 as YYNGEE. V was clipped by 0 bases and J by 0 bases; unmatched bases: 3. CDR3 sequence: CASSVAGTASGNTIYF. For the CDR3, the DNA is TGTGCCAGCAGCGTAGCTGGGACAGCCTCTGGAAACACCATATATTTT.

This clonotype was detected many times. The gene calls are TRBV2 and TRBJ2-5; tentative D call: TRBD1 (5 bases). Trimming took off 3 bases at V and 1 base at J, with 12 bases between the two ends. Germline lookup yields CDR1 SNHLY and CDR2 FYNNEI. CDR3 length: 15 residues. In DNA, the CDR3 is TGTGCCAGCAGTGAGCTCGGCACAGGCCAAGAGACCCAGTACTTC. Translating gives CASSELGTGQETQYF.

This clonotype was counted ten times or more. The gene calls are TRBV27 and TRBJ2-7; TRBD2 matches at 10 bases. The J segment lost 6 bases and the V segment lost 4 bases, leaving 3 bases of the junction unmatched. This CDR3 region has 13 residues. CDR1 and CDR2 (germline): MNHEY, SMNVEV (reference sequence). The CDR3 DNA reads TGTGCCAGCAGTTCAGGACTAGCGGCCGAGCAGTACTTC. It translates to CASSSGLAAEQYF.